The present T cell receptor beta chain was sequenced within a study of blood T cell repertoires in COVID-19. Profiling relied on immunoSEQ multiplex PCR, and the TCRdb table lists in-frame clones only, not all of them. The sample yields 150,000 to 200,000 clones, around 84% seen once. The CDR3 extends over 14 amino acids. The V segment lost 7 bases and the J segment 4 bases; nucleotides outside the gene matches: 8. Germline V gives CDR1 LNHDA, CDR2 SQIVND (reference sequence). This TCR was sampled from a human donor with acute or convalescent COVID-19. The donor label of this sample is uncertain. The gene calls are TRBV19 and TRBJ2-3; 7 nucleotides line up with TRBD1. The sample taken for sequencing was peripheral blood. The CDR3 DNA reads TGTGCCAGTAAGAAGGGACAGTTTTCAGATACGCAGTATTTT. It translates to CASKKGQFSDTQYF.